One and the same sample provided the 9 T cell receptor beta chains below, sequenced in a study of cytomegalovirus exposure and HLA in healthy donors. This PCR relied on a set of 60 Vbeta primers and 13 Jbeta primers. Profiled with immunoSEQ multiplex PCR; TCRdb holds only in-frame clones, not every one. The data show around 190,000 clones, approximately 86% seen once. The specimen was PBMCs. These receptors all stem from a woman in her late teens or twenties in good health and CMV-seronegative.

The rearrangement links TRBV2 to TRBJ2-7; 7 nucleotides line up with TRBD1. The CDR3 runs 12 residues. V lost 11 bases, J lost 6 bases, and 10 bases stayed unmatched. Germline values: CDR1 SNHLY, CDR2 FYNNEI. The CDR3 nucleotides read TGTGCCTATACGGGACAGCAGACCGAGCAGTACTTC. Encoded protein: CAYTGQQTEQYF.

The CDR3, as DNA: TGTGCCACCAAGCAGGGAGGGGGCAATGAGCAGTTCTTC. Protein sequence: CATKQGGGNEQFF. J is TRBJ2-1 and V is TRBV10-3; a weak D match, TRBD2 (7 bases). The CDR3 length is 13 residues. V lost 10 bases to trimming and J lost 6 bases, with 16 bases between them. CDR1 and CDR2 (germline): ENHRY, SYGVKD.

The gene calls are TRBV10-1 and TRBJ2-5; D not certain. CDR1 is WNHNN and CDR2 is SYGVQD in the germline V gene (reference sequence). This CDR3 spans 13 amino acids. Trimming left V 3 bases short and J 2 bases short, with 7 bases between. This CDR3 is CASSDGQQETQYF. CDR3 nucleotide sequence: TGCGCCAGCAGTGATGGGCAGCAAGAGACCCAGTACTTC.

The gene calls are TRBV29-1 and TRBJ2-5, with D maybe TRBD2 (6 bases). The CDR3 length is 16 residues. In germline, CDR1 is SQVTM, CDR2 ANQGSEA. Trimming took off 6 bases at V and 1 base at J, with 21 bases between the two ends. The CDR3 bases are TGCAGCGTGGCGGTTGGGCGGGGATTTCCCCAAGAGACCCAGTACTTC. This sequence encodes CSVAVGRGFPQETQYF.

The genes are TRBV29-1 and TRBJ1-1, with a possible D match to TRBD1 (6 bases). The CDR3 length is 13 residues. V lost 7 bases to trimming and J lost 5 bases, with 17 bases between them. Germline V gene data show CDR1 as SQVTM and CDR2 as ANQGSEA. This chain's CDR3 is CSALTRGQTEAFF. CDR3 coding DNA: TGCAGCGCCCTGACGCGGGGGCAGACTGAAGCTTTCTTT.

The chain joins TRBV6-6 to TRBJ1-2, with D perhaps TRBD1 (6 bases). The germline V gene has CDR1 MNHNY and CDR2 SVGAGI (reference sequence). This CDR3 spans 16 amino acids. V was trimmed by 2 bases and J by 7 bases, leaving 20 bases between them. CDR3 residues: CASSYIVGGRMVGYTF. CDR3 bases: TGTGCCAGCAGTTACATTGTCGGGGGGCGAATGGTTGGCTACACCTTC.

The chain is built from TRBV27 and TRBJ2-3; D is ambiguous. Trimming removed 4 bases from V and 2 bases from J, with 4 bases in between. The CDR3 has 12 residues. The germline V gene has CDR1 MNHEY and CDR2 SMNVEV (reference sequence). The CDR3 DNA is TGTGCCAGCAGTTCCTACACAGATACGCAGTATTTT. Translation: CASSSYTDTQYF.

The rearrangement joins TRBV6-5 to TRBJ1-1; no definite D call. The CDR3 is 11 amino acids. Germline V gives CDR1 MNHEY, CDR2 SVGAGI. Trimming stripped 5 bases from V and 10 bases from J, with 11 bases between. CDR3 nucleotide sequence: TGTGCCAGCAGTGGGCCCGTTGGAGCTTTCTTT. Translation gives CASSGPVGAFF.

This chain uses TRBV4-3 with TRBJ2-3; TRBD2 matches at 7 bases. Germline V CDR1 and CDR2: LGHNA, YSLEER. The V and J ends lost 1 base and 4 bases, in that order; junction bases with no gene match: 11. This CDR3 has 17 amino acids. CDR3 sequence reads: CASSQGQRGTRADTQYF. The CDR3 nucleotides read TGCGCCAGCAGCCAAGGACAGCGGGGCACAAGGGCAGATACGCAGTATTTT.